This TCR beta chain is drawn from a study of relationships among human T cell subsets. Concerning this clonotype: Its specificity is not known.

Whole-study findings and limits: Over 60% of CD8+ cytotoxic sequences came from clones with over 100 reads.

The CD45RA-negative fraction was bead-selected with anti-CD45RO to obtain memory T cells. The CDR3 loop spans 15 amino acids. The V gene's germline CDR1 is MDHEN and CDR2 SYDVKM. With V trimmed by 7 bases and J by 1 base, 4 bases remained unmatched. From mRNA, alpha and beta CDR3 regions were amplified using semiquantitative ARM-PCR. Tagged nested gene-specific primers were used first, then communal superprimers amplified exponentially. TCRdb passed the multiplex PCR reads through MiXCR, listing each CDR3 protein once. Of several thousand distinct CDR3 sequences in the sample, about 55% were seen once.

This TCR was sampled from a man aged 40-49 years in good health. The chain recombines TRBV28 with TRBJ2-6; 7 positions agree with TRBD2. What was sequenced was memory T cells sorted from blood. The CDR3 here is CASTKRGSGANVLTF. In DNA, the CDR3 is TGTGCCAGCACCAAGCGGGGATCTGGGGCCAACGTCCTGACTTTC.